This T cell receptor beta chain was sequenced during a study of graft-versus-host responses after intestinal transplantation. Produced via immunoSEQ multiplex PCR; TCRdb's table is partial and in-frame only. The sample includes about 27,000 clones, just over 90% of them seen just once. V was trimmed by 8 bases and J by 1 base, leaving 17 bases between them. Germline V CDR1 and CDR2: SNHLY, FYNNEI. The CDR3 contains 16 residues. This receptor was identified in a human patient who received an intestinal transplant, so some T cells may come from the graft donor. The V call is TRBV2, the J call TRBJ1-4, with unresolved D. The sample in question was PBMCs, obtained 18 days after transplant. For the CDR3, the DNA is TGTGCCAGCCGAGGCGGGCAAGGGAGAACTAATGAAAAACTGTTTTTT. It translates to CASRGGQGRTNEKLFF.